This T cell receptor beta chain is from a study of blood T cell repertoires in COVID-19. Trimming cost V 6 bases and J 3 bases, with 9 bases left between them. The CDR3 consists of 13 residues. Germline V gives CDR1 MRHNA, CDR2 SNTAGT. The repertoire was sequenced with immunoSEQ multiplex PCR; TCRdb's copy has only in-frame clones and lacks some. The sample lists tens of thousands of clones; more than 75% were seen once. The sample holds a few counts of this clone. The sequence was collected from a man between 65 and 79 years old with acute or convalescent COVID-19. Source material: peripheral blood. This rearrangement joins TRBV6-4 to TRBJ1-3; no definite D call. CDR3 coding DNA: TGTGCCAGCAGCCAGGAACTTGGAAACACCATATATTTT. Protein product: CASSQELGNTIYF.